Shown below are 27 T cell receptor beta chains from a single sample sequenced in a study of shared clonotypes between healthy human individuals (dated by TCRdb to the early 2020s). The library was obtained by the immunoSEQ multiplex PCR assay. The source is immuneACCESS, and TCRdb retained only in-frame sequences with V and J called. Part of the clones is not carried over; for the studies checked, unresolved V genes explain less than half of this, and the remainder is unexplained. A total of around 1.4 million clones appear in this sample, less than 99% of them only once. The ten largest clones represent 0.36% of the sample. The sample comprised naive CD4+ T cells sorted from blood. Read against the paper, the sample's cell subset or site label means: CD45RA+ positively selected. The receptors here all came from a young man in good health.

The chain uses TRBV5-1 and TRBJ2-1; no reliable D call. CDR1 and CDR2 (germline): SGHRS, YFSETQ. V was cut by 4 bases and J by 5 bases, with 16 bases left in between. The CDR3 extends over 15 amino acids. The DNA of the CDR3 is TGCGCCAGCAGCAAAAGGGTGCAGGAACACAATGAGCAGTTCTTC. Translating it yields CASSKRVQEHNEQFF.

V and J are TRBV7-2 and TRBJ2-7, with TRBD2 as a possible D gene (5 bases). V lost 5 bases and J lost 2, with 13 bases in between. CDR1 is SGHTA and CDR2 is FQGNSA in the germline V gene. There are 14 residues in the CDR3. DNA of the CDR3: TGTGCCAGCAGCCGCAGCGGATCCACCTACGAGCAGTACTTC. It encodes CASSRSGSTYEQYF.

This clone was seen just once. The CDR3 bases are TGTGCCAGTAGCCCTACTCGGTATGGCTACACCTTC. Residues: CASSPTRYGYTF. This chain joins TRBV19 and TRBJ1-2; D not certain. Germline-derived CDR1 and CDR2 are LNHDA and SQIVND (reference sequence). This CDR3 has 12 amino acids. V was clipped by 6 bases and J by 5 bases, with 10 bases between them.

The CDR3 DNA follows: TGTGCCAGCAGTAAACAGGGGGCTGGGACCTACGAGCAGTACTTC. Translating gives CASSKQGAGTYEQYF. J is TRBJ2-7 and V is TRBV5-6, with TRBD1 identical over 9 bases. Germline V gene sequence: CDR1 SGHDT, CDR2 YYEEEE. The CDR3 extends over 15 amino acids. V was clipped by 5 bases and J by 2 bases; unmatched bases: 8.

The V and J genes are TRBV7-6 and TRBJ2-2; 9 nucleotides agree with TRBD2. The CDR3 runs 20 residues. The V gene end was trimmed by 0 bases and the J gene end by 5 bases; junction bases not matched to a gene: 16. Germline V gene lookup returns CDR1 SGHVS and CDR2 FNYEAQ. This chain's CDR3 is CASSLAPGTSWPGRTGELFF. CDR3 nucleotides: TGTGCCAGCAGCTTAGCCCCCGGGACTAGCTGGCCAGGTCGTACCGGGGAGCTGTTTTTT.

V and J are TRBV6-5 and TRBJ2-5; possible D gene TRBD2, 6 bases. Trimming took 4 bases from V and 4 from J, leaving 13 bases between them. Germline CDR1 reads MNHEY; CDR2 reads SVGAGI. This CDR3 region has 14 residues. CDR3 DNA sequence: TGTGCCAGCAGTTCGGTAGGGCGGGGAGAGACCCAGTACTTC. Residues: CASSSVGRGETQYF.

The gene calls are TRBV7-9 and TRBJ1-1; a possible D gene is TRBD1 (5 bases). Trimming took 3 bases from V and 7 from J, leaving 12 bases between them. The CDR3 is made up of 13 amino acids. CDR1 is SEHNR, CDR2 FQNEAQ, per germline (reference sequence). The CDR3 spells CASSLFRADEAFF. The CDR3 coding sequence is TGTGCCAGCAGCTTGTTCAGGGCAGATGAAGCTTTCTTT.

This sequence joins TRBV7-3 and TRBJ2-1, with TRBD2 identical over 12 bases. J was trimmed by 8 bases and V by 4 bases; bases with no gene match: 9. This CDR3 has 16 amino acids. The germline CDR1 and CDR2 sequences are SGHTA and FQGTGA. This CDR3 reads CASSWRGTSGYDEQFF. The CDR3 DNA reads as TGTGCCAGCAGCTGGAGGGGGACTAGCGGGTACGATGAGCAGTTCTTC.

The chain combines TRBV7-2 with TRBJ2-2; D is ambiguous. Trimming left V 2 bases short and J 0 bases short, with 16 bases between. The CDR3 is 18 residues long. Germline V lookup: CDR1 SGHTA, CDR2 FQGNSA. The CDR3 DNA reads as TGTGCCAGCAGCTTACGGTCTGCAGGATACGCGAACACCGGGGAGCTGTTTTTT. Protein: CASSLRSAGYANTGELFF. The variable domain in full, completed from reference TRBV7-2 and TRBJ2-2, reads GAGVSQSPSNKVTEKGKDVELRCDPISGHTALYWYRQSLGQGLEFLIYFQGNSAPDKSGLPSDRFSAERTGGSVSTLTIQRTQQEDSAVYLCASSLRSAGYANTGELFFGEGSRLTVL.

This rearrangement joins TRBV6-5 to TRBJ1-3; D remains ambiguous. CDR3 length: 12 residues. The V and J ends lost 2 bases and 3 bases respectively, with 2 bases between them. Germline loops: CDR1 MNHEY, CDR2 SVGAGI. For the CDR3, the DNA is TGTGCCAGCAGTTACAATGGAAACACCATATATTTT. Residues: CASSYNGNTIYF.

This sequence joins TRBV7-9 and TRBJ2-5, with D tentatively TRBD2 (6 bases). The V gene lost 3 bases and the J gene lost 5 bases, with 16 bases spanning the gap. CDR3 length equals 15 residues. Germline V gives CDR1 SEHNR, CDR2 FQNEAQ (reference sequence). CDR3 DNA: TGTGCCAGCAGCTTTGTAACGGGAGCCCTGGAGACCCAGTACTTC. Encoded protein: CASSFVTGALETQYF.

Notes on this clone: The same CDR3 can be traced to other DNA sequences in this sample. This rearrangement joins TRBV5-1 to TRBJ1-1; a weak D match, TRBD1 (5 bases). The germline CDR1 and CDR2 sequences are SGHRS and YFSETQ. V was trimmed by 0 bases and J by 1 base, leaving 7 bases between them. This CDR3 is 14 amino acids long. The CDR3 sequence is CASSLGRGNTEAFF. Here the CDR3 DNA reads TGCGCCAGCAGCTTGGGGAGGGGGAACACTGAAGCTTTCTTT.

The chain joins TRBV5-1 to TRBJ2-5; D perhaps matches TRBD2 (6 bases). CDR1 and CDR2 from the germline V gene are SGHRS and YFSETQ. The CDR3 totals 14 residues. V dropped 4 bases and J dropped 4 bases, with 14 bases sitting between them. The CDR3 loop reads CASSLTLGGETQYF. DNA for the CDR3: TGCGCCAGCAGCCTCACCCTGGGGGGAGAGACCCAGTACTTC.

The gene calls are TRBV2 and TRBJ2-2; 9 bases agree with TRBD1. Germline V gene lookup returns CDR1 SNHLY and CDR2 FYNNEI. The CDR3 has 15 residues. Trimming cost V 7 bases and J 7 bases; bases outside gene matches: 10. CDR3 sequence: CASIMLTGGNGELFF. The DNA for the CDR3 is TGTGCCAGCATTATGCTGACAGGGGGTAACGGGGAGCTGTTTTTT.

The chain recombines TRBV2 with TRBJ1-2; maybe TRBD1 (6 bases). The CDR3 has 14 amino acids. Germline CDR1 and CDR2: SNHLY and FYNNEI. With 10 bases removed from V and 0 bases from J, the gap between germline ends came to 15 bases. The CDR3 is CANTVQGTNYGYTF. In nucleotides, the CDR3 is TGTGCCAACACGGTCCAGGGGACTAACTATGGCTACACCTTC.

V and J are TRBV28 and TRBJ1-3; 9 bases align to TRBD1. The CDR3 length is 16 residues. Germline CDR1 reads MDHEN; CDR2 reads SYDVKM. V lost 6 bases and J lost 6; bases outside the gene matches: 12. CDR3 amino acids: CASSHLQGAGENTIYF. The CDR3 DNA reads TGTGCCAGCAGCCACCTACAGGGGGCGGGGGAAAACACCATATATTTT.

V is TRBV6-5 and J is TRBJ1-4; D uncertain. The CDR3 covers 16 residues. The V gene lost 2 bases and the J gene lost 0 bases, with 10 bases spanning the gap. Germline values: CDR1 MNHEY, CDR2 SVGAGI. The CDR3 DNA follows: TGTGCCAGCAGTTACAGGTCCCTTGCAACTAATGAAAAACTGTTTTTT. This codes for CASSYRSLATNEKLFF.

The chain couples TRBV19 to TRBJ2-7; 8 bases match TRBD1. There are 14 residues in the CDR3. V gave up 6 bases and J gave up 3 bases; unmatched junction bases: 7. Germline assignment: CDR1 LNHDA and CDR2 SQIVND (reference sequence). This CDR3 reads CASSRGQAVYEQYF. The CDR3 nucleotides are TGTGCCAGTAGCCGGGGACAGGCGGTCTACGAGCAGTACTTC.

The rearrangement uses TRBV5-1 and TRBJ2-7; D is possibly TRBD2 (5 bases). The germline V gene has CDR1 SGHRS and CDR2 YFSETQ. V was pared by 0 bases and J by 3 bases, with 10 bases between. This CDR3 contains 14 residues. CDR3 DNA sequence: TGCGCCAGCAGCTTGGGAGCGGAGCACTACGAGCAGTACTTC. It yields the protein CASSLGAEHYEQYF.

The V gene is TRBV6-6, the J gene TRBJ2-3; a weak D match, TRBD2 (6 bases). V was pared by 6 bases and J by 12 bases, with 25 bases between. Germline V gene data show CDR1 as MNHNY and CDR2 as SVGAGI (reference sequence). CDR3 length: 15 residues. CDR3 region: CASSNRKRANISQYF. As DNA, the CDR3 is TGTGCCAGCAGCAACCGGAAGCGGGCCAATATAAGCCAGTATTTT.

The V and J genes are TRBV7-2 and TRBJ2-6; TRBD1 matches 7 bases. The CDR3 is made up of 14 amino acids. Germline V lookup: CDR1 SGHTA, CDR2 FQGNSA. After removal of 5 bases from V and 2 bases from J, the junction contained 0 bases not matched to a gene. CDR3 amino acids: CASSDRAGANVLTF. CDR3 coding DNA: TGTGCCAGCAGCGACAGGGCTGGGGCCAACGTCCTGACTTTC. The variable domain in full, completed from reference TRBV7-2 and TRBJ2-6, reads GAGVSQSPSNKVTEKGKDVELRCDPISGHTALYWYRQSLGQGLEFLIYFQGNSAPDKSGLPSDRFSAERTGGSVSTLTIQRTQQEDSAVYLCASSDRAGANVLTFGAGSRLTVL.

The chain carries TRBV29-1 and TRBJ2-7; the match to TRBD2 covers 8 bases. J gave up 3 bases and V 6 bases, and 10 bases lay outside the gene matches. In germline, CDR1 is SQVTM, CDR2 ANQGSEA. This CDR3 has 14 residues. CDR3: CSVTKRERYYEQYF. CDR3 DNA sequence: TGCAGCGTCACTAAGCGGGAGCGGTACTACGAGCAGTACTTC.

The chain links TRBV23-1 to TRBJ2-6, with D perhaps TRBD1 or TRBD2 (5 bases each). TRBV23-1 is known as an ORF, though its function is uncertain. The CDR3 runs to 18 residues. The V end lost 4 bases, the J end lost 6 bases, and 22 bases lay between the germline ends. CDR3 amino acids: CASSPLPGTENSANVLTF. CDR3 sequence (DNA): TGCGCCAGCAGTCCCCTCCCCGGGACCGAGAATTCGGCCAACGTCCTGACTTTC.

The chain employs TRBV4-3 and TRBJ1-2, with a possible D match to TRBD1 (5 bases). This CDR3 spans 16 amino acids. V lost 1 base, J lost 1 base, and 13 bases lay in between. Looked up from germline, CDR1 is LGHNA and CDR2 is YSLEER. The CDR3 DNA reads as TGCGCCAGCAGCCAAGGCAGGGCAGGGTTTAACTATGGCTACACCTTC. Its translation: CASSQGRAGFNYGYTF.

With regard to this clone: The junction does not match germline at one end; this may be a read error. The chain employs TRBV29-1 and TRBJ2-7, with D maybe TRBD2 (7 bases). Looked up from germline, CDR1 is SQVTM and CDR2 is ANQGSEA. CDR3 length equals 14 residues. In DNA, the CDR3 is TGCAGCGCGGGGGGCCTTTTTGGTGGAGGGGAGCTGTACTTC. This encodes CSAGGLFGGGELYF.

The V gene is TRBV7-2, the J gene TRBJ2-7; D is undetermined. Per germline, CDR1 SGHTA and CDR2 FQGNSA. Deletions cut 3 bases from V and 5 bases from J, with 17 bases between. The CDR3 sequence is 15 residues long. CDR3 sequence: CASSLGRLPRNEQYF. The CDR3 coding sequence is TGTGCCAGCAGCTTGGGAAGGTTACCTAGAAACGAGCAGTACTTC.

This rearrangement joins TRBV11-2 to TRBJ2-3; TRBD2 is a possible D gene (5 bases). V lost 1 base, J lost 0 bases, and 11 bases lay in between. The CDR3 is made up of 16 amino acids. The germline V gene has CDR1 SGHAT and CDR2 FQNNGV. The CDR3 region is CASSLGGGASTDTQYF. CDR3 sequence (DNA): TGTGCCAGCAGCTTAGGAGGAGGTGCGAGCACAGATACGCAGTATTTT.